This T cell receptor (beta chain) was sequenced for a study of resident and recirculating memory T cells in vitiligo. Patients who had received treatment within the previous three months were excluded. Germline V gene data show CDR1 as MNHNS and CDR2 as SASEGT. There are 13 residues in the CDR3. V lost 8 bases and J lost 3; bases outside the gene matches: 6. The method was immunoSEQ multiplex PCR; TCRdb's version includes in-frame clones alone and lacks a portion of them. The sample has tens of thousands of clones; roughly nine tenths are singletons. This TCR was sampled from a male donor with vitiligo. The chain couples TRBV6-1 to TRBJ2-7; 8 bases line up with TRBD1. The sequenced sample consisted of blood. In DNA form, the CDR3 reads TGTGCCAGCGCCAGGGGGCGGTTCTACGAGCAGTACTTC. Encoded protein: CASARGRFYEQYF.